This T cell receptor beta chain emerged from a study of T cell changes during pregnancy in multiple sclerosis. Sequencing was performed with immunoSEQ multiplex PCR; in TCRdb, only in-frame clones are kept and a portion is missing. The sample lists 40,000 to 45,000 clones; 80% to 90% were seen once. V was clipped by 6 bases and J by 7 bases; unmatched bases: 4. The CDR3 consists of 14 residues. The V gene's germline CDR1 is WSHSY and CDR2 SAAADI. The genes are TRBV10-2 and TRBJ2-1, with 12 bases that match TRBD2. The TCR was taken from a female donor with multiple sclerosis, enrolled in a pregnancy study. This sample comprised CD4+ T cells from peripheral blood mononuclear cells, obtained in the first trimester of pregnancy. The chain's CDR3 is CASRTSGSINEQFF. The DNA for the CDR3 is TGCGCCAGCAGGACTAGCGGGAGTATAAATGAGCAGTTCTTC.